This TCR beta chain derives from a study of blood T cell repertoires in COVID-19. Whole-study context: The study drew acute and convalescent COVID-19 samples from the United States, Italy and Spain. Sample material is recorded as cDNA or gDNA derived from T cells, B-cell-depleted T cells, or PBMCs.

Methods used by the authors: From reference gene primer amplification, estimates of nucleated cell counts were derived. Assay: immunoSEQ multiplex PCR; the TCRdb copy retains only in-frame clones and omits some. D and trimming come from the DNA, and the V and J calls and clone size come from that table. The sample consists of about 140,000 clones, more than 60% of them appearing once. The sequence was obtained from a man at least 80 years old with acute or convalescent COVID-19. Sequences were obtained from peripheral blood.

The chain's CDR3 is CASRGQVGETQYF. CDR3 bases: TGCGCCAGCAGGGGACAGGTCGGGGAGACCCAGTACTTC. The gene calls are TRBV5-1 and TRBJ2-5, with 8 bases identical to TRBD1. Germline CDR1 SGHRS, CDR2 YFSETQ. The J segment lost 5 bases and the V segment lost 5 bases, leaving 5 bases of the junction unmatched. The CDR3 totals 13 residues.